The 22 T cell receptor beta chains below come from one sample, sequenced in a study of T cell responses to AZD1222 COVID-19 vaccine. Assay: immunoSEQ multiplex PCR; the TCRdb copy retains only in-frame clones and omits some. Found here are roughly 120,000 clones, around 87% of them singletons; the top ten hold about 4.6%. The material was peripheral blood, obtained 28 days after the second AZD1222 dose. These receptors were collected from an adult who received the AZD1222 COVID-19 vaccine.

The chain is built from TRBV15 and TRBJ1-2, with D uncertain. V lost 0 bases and J 4 bases, leaving 9 bases between the germline ends. Germline V gives CDR1 LNHNV, CDR2 YYDKDF (reference sequence). The CDR3 runs 14 residues. DNA of the CDR3: TGTGCCACCAGCAGAGATAAAACCCTCTATGGCTACACCTTC. Translating gives CATSRDKTLYGYTF.

The CDR3 protein is CASSPRQGRINTEAFF. The CDR3 DNA is TGTGCCAGCTCACCACGACAGGGGAGGATAAACACTGAAGCTTTCTTT. This chain joins TRBV18 and TRBJ1-1; 8 bases match TRBD1. CDR1 KGHSH and CDR2 LQKENI come from the germline V gene. The CDR3 totals 16 residues. The ends lost 1 base at V and 2 bases at J; junction bases unmatched: 6.

V and J are TRBV12-3 or TRBV12-4 and TRBJ1-1; tentative D call: TRBD1 (6 bases). V was pared by 6 bases and J by 5 bases, with 13 bases between. The CDR3 runs 13 residues. The CDR3 is CASSIQGGTEAFF. CDR3 coding DNA: TGTGCCAGCAGCATACAGGGAGGGACTGAAGCTTTCTTT.

The chain joins TRBV27 to TRBJ1-1; maybe TRBD1 (6 bases). Germline V CDR1 and CDR2: MNHEY, SMNVEV (reference sequence). The V gene lost 5 bases and the J gene lost 2 bases, with 18 bases spanning the gap. CDR3 length: 16 amino acids. The CDR3 bases are TGTGCCAGCAGTGATCAGGGGCGGGGTCTCAACACTGAAGCTTTCTTT. Amino acid sequence: CASSDQGRGLNTEAFF.

The chain employs TRBV5-1 and TRBJ1-1; tentatively, D is TRBD1 (6 bases). The CDR3 length is 14 residues. V was trimmed by 4 bases and J by 1 base, leaving 11 bases between them. Germline CDR1 is SGHRS and CDR2 is YFSETQ. CDR3 nucleotide sequence: TGCGCCAGCAGCAAAGACAGGTCGAACACTGAAGCTTTCTTT. Protein: CASSKDRSNTEAFF.

The genes are TRBV14 and TRBJ2-3; D not resolved. V was trimmed by 0 bases and J by 8 bases, leaving 9 bases between them. Germline-derived CDR1 and CDR2 are SGHDN and FVKESK. There are 13 residues in the CDR3. In nucleotides, the CDR3 is TGTGCCAGCAGCCAAGATGACGGTGTTACGCAGTATTTT. The encoded protein is CASSQDDGVTQYF.

The V gene is TRBV5-6, the J gene TRBJ1-5, with D uncertain. Germline V gene lookup returns CDR1 SGHDT and CDR2 YYEEEE. This CDR3 contains 14 residues. V gave up 0 bases and J gave up 5 bases, with 9 bases separating them. The CDR3, as DNA: TGTGCCAGCAGCTTGGAAGGTACCTATCAGCCCCAGCATTTT. The encoded protein is CASSLEGTYQPQHF.

CDR3 amino acids: CASRGGAKIYGYTF. The CDR3 nucleotides are TGTGCCAGCAGGGGTGGGGCAAAGATCTATGGCTACACCTTC. The chain carries TRBV27 and TRBJ1-2; D possibly corresponds to TRBD1 (5 bases). Trimming removed 6 bases at V and 4 bases at J, with 15 bases between. This CDR3 region has 14 residues. Germline CDR1 and CDR2: MNHEY and SMNVEV (reference sequence).

This clone was counted a single time. J is TRBJ1-2 and V is TRBV6-2 or TRBV6-3, with unresolved D. Looked up from germline, CDR1 is MNHEY and CDR2 is SVGEGT. V was clipped by 6 bases and J by 6 bases, with 14 bases between them. The CDR3 length is 13 residues. The CDR3 reads CASSNRGKDGYTF. DNA of the CDR3: TGTGCCAGCAGCAACCGGGGAAAGGATGGCTACACCTTC.

The V gene is TRBV7-2, the J gene TRBJ2-7, with TRBD2 identical over 9 bases. This CDR3 has 15 residues. Germline V gene sequence: CDR1 SGHTA, CDR2 FQGNSA. V was clipped by 5 bases and J by 3 bases; unmatched bases: 8. The CDR3 loop is CASSPGASGNYEQYF. CDR3 nucleotides: TGTGCCAGCAGCCCGGGGGCTAGCGGGAACTACGAGCAGTACTTC.

The table lists this clone with a count of one. The J gene is TRBJ1-2, the V gene TRBV6-2 or TRBV6-3; TRBD1 matches at 8 bases. Trimming at V came to 4 bases and at J to 2 bases, leaving 12 bases not matched to a gene. The CDR3 consists of 17 residues. Germline CDR1 MNHEY, CDR2 SVGEGT. This CDR3 is CASSSAGTGDNNYGYTF. The CDR3 DNA reads TGTGCCAGCAGTTCCGCCGGGACAGGAGACAACAACTATGGCTACACCTTC.

The V and J genes are TRBV6-2 or TRBV6-3 and TRBJ2-7; tentative D call: TRBD2 (5 bases). The CDR3 contains 13 residues. Germline-derived CDR1 and CDR2 are MNHEY and SVGEGT. V dropped 2 bases and J dropped 3 bases, with 8 bases sitting between them. Here the CDR3 DNA reads TGTGCCAGCAGTTACGAGGAGGACTACGAGCAGTACTTC. The encoded protein is CASSYEEDYEQYF.

The V gene is TRBV29-1, the J gene TRBJ2-5, with TRBD1 as a possible D gene (5 bases). The germline gives CDR1 SQVTM, CDR2 ANQGSEA. Trimming removed 4 bases from V and 5 bases from J, with 11 bases in between. This CDR3 region has 12 residues. As DNA, the CDR3 is TGCAGCGTTGGACAGATACTGGAGACCCAGTACTTC. Its protein is CSVGQILETQYF.

The chain uses TRBV11-2 and TRBJ2-3, with TRBD2 matching 7 bases. Germline V gene lookup returns CDR1 SGHAT and CDR2 FQNNGV. V shed 5 bases, J shed 2 bases, and the junction held 7 bases outside the gene matches. This CDR3 has 15 amino acids. The CDR3: CASSPGGIDTDTQYF. For the CDR3, the DNA is TGTGCCAGCAGCCCCGGGGGGATCGACACAGATACGCAGTATTTT. Together with reference TRBV11-2 and TRBJ2-3, the CDR3 gives the full variable domain: EAGVAQSPRYKIIEKRQSVAFWCNPISGHATLYWYQQILGQGPKLLIQFQNNGVVDDSQLPKDRFSAERLKGVDSTLKIQPAKLEDSAVYLCASSPGGIDTDTQYFGPGTRLTVL.

This clone has just a few counts. The rearrangement links TRBV7-9 to TRBJ1-6; D not certain. Per the germline V gene, CDR1 is SEHNR and CDR2 is FQNEAQ (reference sequence). The germline V and J ends were trimmed by 1 base and 13 bases, with 11 bases remaining between them. The CDR3 contains 13 residues. The CDR3 DNA reads TGTGCCAGCAGCTTAGGAGAAGGGAATCCCCTCCACTTT. Its protein is CASSLGEGNPLHF.

This clone was seen just once. The gene calls are TRBV9 and TRBJ2-1, with D perhaps TRBD2 (5 bases). Germline V gene data show CDR1 as SGDLS and CDR2 as YYNGEE. The CDR3 totals 14 residues. V shed 0 bases and J shed 10 bases, with 14 bases lying between them. In DNA, the CDR3 is TGTGCCAGCAGCGTAGGAAGGGAGAATGGGGAGCAGTTCTTC. Amino acid sequence: CASSVGRENGEQFF.

The J gene is TRBJ1-1, the V gene TRBV6-4; 9 bases map to TRBD1. CDR1 and CDR2 (germline): MRHNA, SNTAGT. Losses at the gene ends were 6 bases for V and 1 base for J; bases not matched to a gene: 6. The CDR3 has 15 amino acids. The CDR3 DNA reads TGTGCCAGCAGAACACAGGGGGCGGCGAACACTGAAGCTTTCTTT. Protein: CASRTQGAANTEAFF.

This clone was seen ten or more times. The V gene is TRBV6-4, the J gene TRBJ1-6; no clear D. CDR1 and CDR2 (germline): MRHNA, SNTAGT. The CDR3 totals 13 residues. V was clipped by 5 bases and J by 5 bases, with 7 bases between them. CDR3 sequence: CASSTDDNSPLHF. The CDR3 region has the DNA TGTGCCAGCAGTACAGACGATAATTCACCCCTCCACTTT.

The rearrangement joins TRBV2 to TRBJ2-1, with a tentative D call TRBD1 (5 bases). Trimming pared 3 bases from V and 8 bases from J, leaving 5 bases between. The CDR3 totals 11 residues. Germline CDR1 SNHLY, CDR2 FYNNEI. The CDR3 DNA reads as TGTGCCAGCAGTGAGGGGCATGAGCAGTTCTTC. The encoded protein is CASSEGHEQFF.

The chain joins TRBV7-6 to TRBJ2-2, with TRBD2 matching over 8 bases. The CDR3 length is 14 residues. CDR1 and CDR2 (germline): SGHVS, FNYEAQ. Trimming took 4 bases from V and 7 from J; bases not matched to a gene: 5. Here the CDR3 reads CASSYSAGGGELFF. The CDR3, as DNA: TGTGCCAGCAGCTATAGTGCGGGAGGCGGGGAGCTGTTTTTT. The full variable domain, in which reference TRBV7-6 and TRBJ2-2 provide the parts outside the CDR3, is GAGVSQSPRYKVTKRGQDVALRCDPISGHVSLYWYRQALGQGPEFLTYFNYEAQQDKSGLPNDRFSAERPEGSISTLTIQRTEQRDSAMYRCASSYSAGGGELFFGEGSRLTVL.

The chain is built from TRBV27 and TRBJ2-3, with unresolved D. V was clipped by 3 bases and J by 5 bases, with 9 bases between them. Looked up from germline, CDR1 is MNHEY and CDR2 is SMNVEV (reference sequence). The length of the CDR3 is 13 residues. As DNA, the CDR3 is TGTGCCAGCAGTTTTTGGGGAAAAGATACGCAGTATTTT. It codes for CASSFWGKDTQYF.

The chain has TRBV6-4 and TRBJ2-2; the D is unclear. Germline-derived CDR1 and CDR2 are MRHNA and SNTAGT. Trimming removed 4 bases at V and 1 base at J, with 10 bases between. The CDR3 runs to 15 residues. As DNA, the CDR3 is TGTGCCAGCAGTGGATCGGCAGAGAACACCGGGGAGCTGTTTTTT. It translates to CASSGSAENTGELFF.